This is a list of T cell receptor beta chains from one sample in a study of response to subunit inactivated influenza vaccine. In TCRdb, the RT-PCR reads were re-called with MiXCR into one record per CDR3 protein. The data contain roughly 700,000 distinct CDR3 sequences, approximately 14% of them singletons. The input for sequencing was PBMCs from blood, taken about 12 days after vaccination. The receptors derive from a man in his forties or fifties who received an inactivated influenza vaccine. The CDR3 runs from the conserved cysteine through the conserved F or W. Each record gives: V gene, D gene, J gene, clone size, CDR3 DNA, CDR3 protein. The D gene is left open where the match is weak. Clone size is not always given. Where it is, it says once, few, many or a class for expanded clones.

TRBV29-1	TRBD2	TRBJ2-1	.	TGCAGCGTTCTCCTAGCGGGCGCTAGCTCCTACAATGAGCAGTTCTTC	CSVLLAGASSYNEQFF
TRBV4-2	.	TRBJ2-2	.	TGTGCCAGCAGCCATGAAGGACTCCTATGGACCGGGGAGCTGTTTTTT	CASSHEGLLWTGELFF
TRBV12-3/TRBV12-4	.	TRBJ2-1	.	TGTGCCAGCCGCGGGACAGAACACTACAATGAGCAGTTCTTC	CASRGTEHYNEQFF
TRBV20-1	TRBD1	TRBJ1-6	few	TGCAGTGCGAGTGGGACAGGGAACAATTCACCCCTCCACTTT	CSASGTGNNSPLHF
TRBV14	TRBD2	TRBJ2-1	.	TGTGCCAGCAGCCGCGGGACTAGCGGGAATTTCAATGAGCAGTTCTTC	CASSRGTSGNFNEQFF
TRBV7-9	.	TRBJ1-5	few	TGTGCCAGCAGCTCCGACAGAGACTTGGGGCCCCAGCATTTT	CASSSDRDLGPQHF
TRBV28	TRBD1	TRBJ2-3	.	TGTGCCAGCAGTCCCTTCTGGGACAGGGAAGGCACAGATACGCAGTATTTT	CASSPFWDREGTDTQYF
TRBV20-1	TRBD2	TRBJ2-7	many	TGCAGTGCTTTTCCAGGGAGGGGCACCTACGAGCAGTACTTC	CSAFPGRGTYEQYF
TRBV6-4	TRBD1	TRBJ2-3	many	TGTGCCAGCAGTGGACAGGGAAGAGATACGCAGTATTTT	CASSGQGRDTQYF
TRBV11-2	.	TRBJ2-5	few	TGTGCCAGCAGCTTGAATATCGGAAACCAAGAGACCCAGTACTTC	CASSLNIGNQETQYF
TRBV10-3	.	TRBJ2-3	.	TGTGCCATCAGTGTGGACATCACAGATACGCAGTATTTT	CAISVDITDTQYF
TRBV12-3/TRBV12-4	.	TRBJ2-7	.	TGTGCCAGCAGTTTGTGGCCGGGCAACGAGCAGTACTTC	CASSLWPGNEQYF
TRBV20-1	TRBD2	TRBJ2-7	.	TGCAGTGCTAGAGATATGGAAAGCGGGAGTATGTACGAGCAGTACTTC	CSARDMESGSMYEQYF
TRBV10-1	.	TRBJ2-3	.	TGCGCCAGCAGTGAAGGTGGGGGTGCAGATACGCAGTATTTT	CASSEGGGADTQYF
TRBV20-1	TRBD1	TRBJ2-7	few	TGCAGTGCTATCCCCGGGGACAGGGCAGGAGAGCAGTACTTC	CSAIPGDRAGEQYF
TRBV5-1	.	TRBJ2-6	.	TGCGCCAGCAGCTTTGATTCTTCGCCTGGGGCCAACGTCCTGACTTTC	CASSFDSSPGANVLTF
TRBV12-3/TRBV12-4	TRBD1	TRBJ2-1	many	TGTGCCAGCAGCGGGACAGGGGCATACAATGAGCAGTTCTTC	CASSGTGAYNEQFF
TRBV4-1	.	TRBJ1-2	.	TGCGCCAGCAGCCAGGACCCCCGAGGGCACTATGGCTACACCTTC	CASSQDPRGHYGYTF
TRBV7-8	TRBD1	TRBJ2-3	.	TGTGCCAGCAGCTCAGGGGGCTGGATGGGTACGCAGTATTTT	CASSSGGWMGTQYF
TRBV9	TRBD2	TRBJ2-1	.	TGTGCCAGCAGCGTGGGGACTAGCGGGAGAAACTCCTACAATGAGCAGTTCTTC	CASSVGTSGRNSYNEQFF
TRBV6-2/TRBV6-3	.	TRBJ1-5	.	TGTGCCAGCAGACCGGGACCGGCTTTGAGTCAGCCCCAGCATTTT	CASRPGPALSQPQHF
TRBV6-5	.	TRBJ2-5	many	TGTGCCAGCAGTTACTCGAACGGGAGCTTTCCAGAGACCCAGTACTTC	CASSYSNGSFPETQYF
TRBV5-1	TRBD1	TRBJ1-4	few	TGCGCCAGCAGGGAGGGACAGGGCCCCGAAAAACTGTTTTTT	CASREGQGPEKLFF
TRBV6-2/TRBV6-3	.	TRBJ1-2	.	TGTGCCAGCAGTGCCATCATGGACACGACTAACTATGGCTACACCTTC	CASSAIMDTTNYGYTF
TRBV27	.	TRBJ1-5	.	TGTGCCAGGGGAGGGGAGGATAGCAATCAGCCCCAGCATTTT	CARGGEDSNQPQHF
TRBV20-1	.	TRBJ2-3	many	TGCAGTGCTAGTCCCAGCACAGATACGCAGTATTTT	CSASPSTDTQYF
TRBV19	.	TRBJ2-1	few	TGTGCCAGTAGTGCGGGGCGGGACCCCAATGAGCAGTTCTTC	CASSAGRDPNEQFF
TRBV12-3/TRBV12-4	.	TRBJ2-1	few	TGTGCCAGCAGTCCCCGGGAACACGGGGAGCAGTTCTTC	CASSPREHGEQFF
TRBV12-3/TRBV12-4	TRBD2	TRBJ2-7	many	TGTGCCAGCAGTTTAGGGACTAGCGGGGGATCCTACGAGCAGTACTTC	CASSLGTSGGSYEQYF
TRBV9	.	TRBJ2-2	.	TGTGCCAGCAGCCGCGGCTCAGGATACACCGGGGAGCTGTTTTTT	CASSRGSGYTGELFF
TRBV10-3	TRBD1	TRBJ2-2	many	TGTGCCATCAGACCGGGACAGGGGCCGAACACCGGGGAGCTGTTTTTT	CAIRPGQGPNTGELFF
TRBV4-3	.	TRBJ2-7	few	TGCGCCAGCAGCCAACAGACAGCATACGAGCAGTACTTC	CASSQQTAYEQYF
TRBV13	.	TRBJ1-6	few	TGTGCCAGCAGCTTAGGAGTGGTGAATTCACCCCTCCACTTT	CASSLGVVNSPLHF
TRBV7-2	.	TRBJ2-2	.	TGTGCCAGCAGCTTAGCTGTTTGGGGGTACATCGGGGAGCTGTTTTTT	CASSLAVWGYIGELFF
TRBV20-1	TRBD1	TRBJ2-7	few	TGCAGTGCTGATTGGGACAGCTCCTACGAGCAGTACTTC	CSADWDSSYEQYF
TRBV3-1	.	TRBJ2-2	few	TGTGCCAGCAGCCCGCAAGGACTTTCTGACGGCGGGGAGCTGTTTTTT	CASSPQGLSDGGELFF
TRBV19	TRBD1	TRBJ2-1	few	TGTGCCAACACCTTCGGGACAGGTCATCGGGGTGAGCAGTTCTTC	CANTFGTGHRGEQFF
TRBV29-1	.	TRBJ1-1	.	TGCAGCGTTGAAGAAGAAGTCGTCGGTCGCCTGAACACTGAAGCTTTCTTT	CSVEEEVVGRLNTEAFF
TRBV7-9	.	TRBJ1-1	.	TGTGCCAGCAGCTTAAGATCTCACGCTGAAGCTTTCTTT	CASSLRSHAEAFF
TRBV6-2/TRBV6-3	TRBD1	TRBJ2-7	few	TGTGCCAGCAGTACCGGGACAGGCACCGAGCAGTACTTC	CASSTGTGTEQYF
TRBV12-3/TRBV12-4	.	TRBJ1-1	.	TGTGCCAGCAGTGGGGGGGTGGGGTCAGCTTTCTTT	CASSGGVGSAFF
TRBV6-1	.	TRBJ1-5	many	TGTGCCAGCAGCGCCGGGACATCCTCCAATCAGCCCCAGCATTTT	CASSAGTSSNQPQHF
TRBV20-1	.	TRBJ1-6	.	TGCAGTGCAAGAGGCCTTCTGCGTAATTCACCCCTCCACTTT	CSARGLLRNSPLHF
TRBV20-1	TRBD1	TRBJ2-7	few	TGCAGTGCCCCCCGGGACAGGGCCTCCTACGAGCAGTACTTC	CSAPRDRASYEQYF
TRBV27	.	TRBJ1-1	few	TGTGCCAGCAGGGGGATGAACACTGAAGCTTTCTTT	CASRGMNTEAFF
TRBV11-2	.	TRBJ2-5	few	TGTGCCAGCAGCTTCGCCGGGAACTCGGAAGAGACCCAGTACTTC	CASSFAGNSEETQYF
TRBV25-1	.	TRBJ2-1	few	TGTGCCAGCAGTGGCCGGGTCGACGGGCATGAGCAGTTCTTC	CASSGRVDGHEQFF
TRBV2	.	TRBJ1-2	.	TGTGCCAGCAGTGTGGCAGGCAGGGCTGATGGCTACACCTTC	CASSVAGRADGYTF
TRBV7-6	.	TRBJ1-4	few	TGTGCCAGCAGCCCCAGGGTGTTTAATGAAAAACTGTTTTTT	CASSPRVFNEKLFF
TRBV5-1	.	TRBJ2-1	few	TGCGCCAGCAGCTTGGCCATTGGTCAGCAGTTCTTC	CASSLAIGQQFF
TRBV20-1	TRBD1	TRBJ2-5	few	TGCAGGGCGACAGGGCGGGAGACCCAGTACTTC	CRATGRETQYF
TRBV12-3/TRBV12-4	.	TRBJ2-2	few	TGTGCCAGCAGTTGGGGCAGGCTAAACACCGGGGAGCTGTTTTTT	CASSWGRLNTGELFF
TRBV5-6	.	TRBJ1-4	.	TGTGCCAGCAGCACGACCAGGGGTACACAACTGTCTTTT	CASSTTRGTQLSF
TRBV3-1	.	TRBJ1-1	few	TGTGCCAGCAGCGAGACAGGCGAAGCTTTCTTT	CASSETGEAFF
TRBV20-1	.	TRBJ1-1	.	TGCAGTGCTAGGGACCTCCGGAAGACTGAAGCTTTCTTT	CSARDLRKTEAFF
TRBV29-1	.	TRBJ2-5	many	TGCAGCGTTGACCTACAAGAGACCCAGTACTTC	CSVDLQETQYF